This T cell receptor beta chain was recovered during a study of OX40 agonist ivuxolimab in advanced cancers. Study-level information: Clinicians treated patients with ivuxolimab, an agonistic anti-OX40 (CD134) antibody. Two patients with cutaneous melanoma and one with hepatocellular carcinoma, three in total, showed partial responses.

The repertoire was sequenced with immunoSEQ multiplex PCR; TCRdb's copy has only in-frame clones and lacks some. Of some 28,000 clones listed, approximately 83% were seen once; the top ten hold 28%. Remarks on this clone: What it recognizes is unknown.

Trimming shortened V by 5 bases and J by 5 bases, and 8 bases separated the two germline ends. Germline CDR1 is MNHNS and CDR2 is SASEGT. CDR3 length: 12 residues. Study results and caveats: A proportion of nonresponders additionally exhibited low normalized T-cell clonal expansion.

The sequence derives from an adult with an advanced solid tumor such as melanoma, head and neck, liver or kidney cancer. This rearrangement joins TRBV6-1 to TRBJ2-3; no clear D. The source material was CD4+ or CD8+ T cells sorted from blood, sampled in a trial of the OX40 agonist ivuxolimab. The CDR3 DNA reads TGTGCCAGCAGTAAACGTCAAGATACGCAGTATTTT. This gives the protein CASSKRQDTQYF.